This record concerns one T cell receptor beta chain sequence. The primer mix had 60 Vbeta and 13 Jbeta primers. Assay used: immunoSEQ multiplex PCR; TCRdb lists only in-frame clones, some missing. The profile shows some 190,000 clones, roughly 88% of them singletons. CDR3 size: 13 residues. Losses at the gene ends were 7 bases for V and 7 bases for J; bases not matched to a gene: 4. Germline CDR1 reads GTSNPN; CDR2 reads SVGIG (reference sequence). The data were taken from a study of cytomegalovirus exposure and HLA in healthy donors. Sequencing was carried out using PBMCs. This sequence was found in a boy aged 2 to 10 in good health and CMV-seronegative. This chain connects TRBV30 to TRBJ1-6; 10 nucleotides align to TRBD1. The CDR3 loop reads CASPGQGNSPLHF. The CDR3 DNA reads TGTGCCTCCCCGGGACAGGGGAATTCACCCCTCCACTTT.